This T cell receptor beta chain stems from a study of preoperative IRX-2 immunotherapy in early breast cancer. Libraries were prepared by immunoSEQ multiplex PCR; TCRdb keeps only in-frame clonotypes and omits some of them. The sample contains 30,000 to 35,000 clones, about 95% of which appear only once. Trimming left V 3 bases short and J 5 bases short, with 26 bases between. The CDR3 has 18 amino acids. CDR1 MGHDK and CDR2 SYGVNS come from the germline V gene. The sample's treatment: preoperative locoregional IRX-2 cytokine immunotherapy. Samples came from a phase Ib trial of preoperative locoregional IRX-2 cytokine immunotherapy.

V usage is TRBV25-1 and J usage is TRBJ2-7; D may be TRBD2 (6 bases). The sequence derives from a human donor with breast cancer. Collection took place from a patient treated with IRX-2 immunotherapy. CDR3 residues: CASSDLPQVGGKRDEQYF. DNA for the CDR3: TGTGCCAGCAGTGATCTGCCCCAAGTCGGCGGGAAGCGTGACGAGCAGTACTTC.